The 21 T cell receptor beta chains given below trace back to one sample, sequenced in a study of cytomegalovirus exposure and HLA in healthy donors. With 60 Vbeta and 13 Jbeta primers, the PCR was carried out. Sequencing was performed with immunoSEQ multiplex PCR; in TCRdb, only in-frame clones are kept and a portion is missing. The top ten hold 2.3% of the sample, which has some 150,000 clones, about 85% seen once. Sequencing was carried out using PBMCs. The receptor set was obtained from a young woman in good health and CMV-seronegative.

The chain employs TRBV11-2 and TRBJ2-6; 7 bases are shared with TRBD1. The CDR3 spans 17 residues. The germline V gene has CDR1 SGHAT and CDR2 FQNNGV. With 1 base clipped from V and 4 bases from J, the junction kept 7 bases outside the gene matches. As DNA, the CDR3 is TGTGCCAGCAGCTTAGTGGGCAGGGGGACCGGGGCCAACGTCCTGACTTTC. Its protein is CASSLVGRGTGANVLTF.

The chain has TRBV2 and TRBJ2-7; possibly TRBD2 for D (7 bases). Germline V gene data show CDR1 as SNHLY and CDR2 as FYNNEI. V lost 7 bases and J lost 0, with 16 bases in between. The CDR3 covers 15 residues. The DNA for the CDR3 is TGTGCCAGCACTCTAAGGGGGGGACCCTCCTACGAGCAGTACTTC. Translated: CASTLRGGPSYEQYF.

J is TRBJ1-2 and V is TRBV6-1; D gene unclear. CDR1 MNHNS and CDR2 SASEGT come from the germline V gene. Trimming pared 2 bases from V and 4 bases from J, leaving 8 bases between. The CDR3 totals 13 residues. CDR3 loop: CASSESGVYGYTF. The CDR3, as DNA: TGTGCCAGCAGTGAAAGTGGAGTCTATGGCTACACCTTC.

In regard to this clone: Other DNA sequences from this sample encode an identical CDR3 as well. This chain joins TRBV2 and TRBJ2-1, with TRBD2 matching over 9 bases. The CDR3 is 14 amino acids. V shed 2 bases, J shed 6 bases, and the junction held 2 bases outside the gene matches. Germline CDR1 reads SNHLY; CDR2 reads FYNNEI. The CDR3 region is CASSELAGSNEQFF. DNA for the CDR3: TGTGCCAGCAGTGAACTAGCGGGAAGCAATGAGCAGTTCTTC.

The chain is built from TRBV4-2 and TRBJ2-6; D is possibly TRBD1 (6 bases). The germline V and J ends were trimmed by 0 bases and 2 bases, with 8 bases remaining between them. This CDR3 region has 16 residues. Germline V gene data show CDR1 as LGHNA and CDR2 as YNFKEQ. CDR3 in DNA: TGTGCCAGCAGCCAAGATGGGGGCGCTGGGGCCAACGTCCTGACTTTC. It encodes CASSQDGGAGANVLTF.

This rearrangement joins TRBV7-9 to TRBJ2-7; tentatively, D is TRBD2 (6 bases). From germline, CDR1 is SEHNR and CDR2 FQNEAQ (reference sequence). Trimming shortened V by 8 bases and J by 3 bases, and 17 bases separated the two germline ends. CDR3 length: 14 amino acids. Here the CDR3 DNA reads TGTGCCAGCCGCCCCGGGGCGGGGAACTACGAGCAGTACTTC. Protein product: CASRPGAGNYEQYF.

The chain recombines TRBV28 with TRBJ2-7; 8 bases fit TRBD1. From germline, CDR1 is MDHEN and CDR2 SYDVKM. The V segment lost 5 bases and the J segment 0 bases; nucleotides outside the gene matches: 3. This CDR3 region has 14 residues. The CDR3 DNA reads TGTGCCAGCAGTCAGACAGGGGTCTCCTACGAGCAGTACTTC. This sequence encodes CASSQTGVSYEQYF.

The J gene is TRBJ2-3, the V gene TRBV27; D is perhaps TRBD2 (5 bases). V lost 8 bases and J lost 6, with 18 bases in between. Germline V gene data show CDR1 as MNHEY and CDR2 as SMNVEV (reference sequence). The CDR3 is 14 amino acids. DNA of the CDR3: TGTGCCAGCTCTAACAGACAAGGCGGGGATACGCAGTATTTT. This codes for CASSNRQGGDTQYF.

The chain has TRBV5-1 and TRBJ1-4, with 7 bases matching TRBD1. The CDR3 extends over 14 amino acids. V gave up 0 bases and J gave up 5 bases; unmatched junction bases: 1. Germline V gene data show CDR1 as SGHRS and CDR2 as YFSETQ. The CDR3 loop reads CASSLGDRNEKLFF. In DNA form, the CDR3 reads TGCGCCAGCAGCTTGGGGGACAGAAATGAAAAACTGTTTTTT. The full variable domain, in which reference TRBV5-1 and TRBJ1-4 provide the parts outside the CDR3, is KAGVTQTPRYLIKTRGQQVTLSCSPISGHRSVSWYQQTPGQGLQFLFEYFSETQRNKGNFPGRFSGRQFSNSRSEMNVSTLELGDSALYLCASSLGDRNEKLFFGSGTQLSVL.

The CDR3 DNA follows: TGCAGCGCCGAGGAAGAGACCCAGTACTTC. Amino acids: CSAEEETQYF. The chain recombines TRBV20-1 with TRBJ2-5; D not resolved. The CDR3 runs 10 residues. Germline V gene lookup returns CDR1 DFQATT and CDR2 SNEGSKA (reference sequence).

The gene calls are TRBV7-2 and TRBJ2-5, with 9 positions matching TRBD1. The germline gives CDR1 SGHTA, CDR2 FQGNSA. With V trimmed by 1 base and J by 5 bases, 11 bases remained unmatched. This CDR3 contains 17 residues. The CDR3 sequence is CASSLVWAGDRDETQYF. DNA for the CDR3: TGTGCCAGCAGCTTAGTCTGGGCCGGGGACAGGGACGAGACCCAGTACTTC.

The chain has TRBV27 and TRBJ2-7, with D possibly matching TRBD1 (5 bases). Trimming took off 3 bases at V and 0 bases at J, with 21 bases between the two ends. Germline CDR1 reads MNHEY; CDR2 reads SMNVEV (reference sequence). The CDR3 length is 18 residues. In DNA, the CDR3 is TGTGCCAGCAGTTTCCCACTCCTTCAGGGCTTGAGCTCCTACGAGCAGTACTTC. Its protein product is CASSFPLLQGLSSYEQYF.

This sequence joins TRBV28 and TRBJ1-6; TRBD1 is a possible D gene (5 bases). This CDR3 has 14 residues. V dropped 2 bases and J dropped 9 bases, with 11 bases sitting between them. The V gene's germline CDR1 is MDHEN and CDR2 SYDVKM. The CDR3 nucleotides are TGTGCCAGCAGTTTACGTCAGGGAGGTTCACCCCTCCACTTT. Translating gives CASSLRQGGSPLHF.

The genes are TRBV2 and TRBJ2-7; 7 bases match TRBD2. This CDR3 contains 14 residues. V lost 7 bases to trimming and J lost 5 bases; unmatched junction nucleotides: 11. Germline CDR1 reads SNHLY; CDR2 reads FYNNEI. CDR3: CASTTHGLGNEQYF. The CDR3 region has the DNA TGTGCCAGCACAACTCACGGACTAGGGAACGAGCAGTACTTC.

In its sample, this clone was seen once. This chain uses TRBV5-6 with TRBJ2-5; no reliable D call. CDR1 and CDR2 from the germline V gene are SGHDT and YYEEEE. The CDR3 length is 13 residues. V dropped 1 base and J dropped 4 bases, with 8 bases sitting between them. CDR3 loop: CASSLLARETQYF. CDR3 sequence (DNA): TGTGCCAGCAGCTTGCTTGCGAGAGAGACCCAGTACTTC.

In its sample, this clone was seen once. The rearrangement joins TRBV28 to TRBJ1-1, with TRBD1 identical over 8 bases. Germline CDR1 is MDHEN and CDR2 is SYDVKM. This CDR3 has 14 amino acids. Germline trimming cut 6 bases from V and 2 bases from J; bases unmatched to any gene: 5. The DNA for the CDR3 is TGTGCCAGCAGGCCGGGACAGGCTAACACTGAAGCTTTCTTT. Its protein is CASRPGQANTEAFF.

The V gene is TRBV7-2, the J gene TRBJ1-1; TRBD1 matches at 7 bases. CDR3 length: 12 residues. Germline V gene sequence: CDR1 SGHTA, CDR2 FQGNSA. With 5 bases clipped from V and 8 bases from J, the junction kept 5 bases outside the gene matches. CDR3 in amino acids: CASSPRGVEAFF. The CDR3 coding sequence is TGTGCCAGCAGCCCCAGGGGGGTAGAAGCTTTCTTT.

The CDR3 protein is CASFSGTSAPYEQYF. The CDR3 DNA sequence: TGTGCCAGCTTCTCCGGGACTAGCGCGCCCTACGAGCAGTACTTC. This rearrangement joins TRBV7-2 to TRBJ2-7, with 10 nucleotides matching TRBD2. The CDR3 has 15 amino acids. Trimming cost V 8 bases and J 2 bases; bases outside gene matches: 9. The germline V gene has CDR1 SGHTA and CDR2 FQGNSA.

In its sample, this clone was seen a few times. The rearrangement joins TRBV5-4 to TRBJ2-1, with 9 bases fitting TRBD2. V lost 4 bases, J lost 4 bases, and 9 bases stayed unmatched. The CDR3 loop spans 16 amino acids. CDR1 is SGHNT and CDR2 is YYREEE in the germline V gene (reference sequence). CDR3 region: CASSAGLAWGYNEQFF. As DNA, the CDR3 is TGTGCCAGCAGCGCAGGACTAGCGTGGGGATACAATGAGCAGTTCTTC.

The gene calls are TRBV25-1 and TRBJ1-2; 7 nucleotides match TRBD1. V gave up 8 bases and J gave up 4 bases; unmatched junction bases: 7. CDR3 length equals 13 residues. Germline V gene data show CDR1 as MGHDK and CDR2 as SYGVNS. The CDR3 spells CASAGQRAYGYTF. The CDR3 DNA is TGTGCCAGCGCGGGACAGAGGGCCTATGGCTACACCTTC.

This clone appeared once. The chain joins TRBV11-3 to TRBJ2-1, with TRBD2 identical over 10 bases. With V trimmed by 6 bases and J by 5 bases, 10 bases remained unmatched. Germline V gene sequence: CDR1 SGHNT, CDR2 YENEEA. The CDR3 has 16 residues. This chain's CDR3 is CASSLAGSGGNNEQFF. For the CDR3, the DNA is TGTGCCAGCAGTCTAGCGGGTAGCGGGGGGAACAATGAGCAGTTCTTC.